These 14 T cell receptor beta chains came from one sample sequenced in a study of T cells and copy number aberrations in small-cell lung cancer. Generated by immunoSEQ multiplex PCR, the TCRdb table keeps only in-frame clones and is missing some. This table holds about 6,600 clones, roughly four fifths found once. Sequencing was carried out using normal tissue next to the tumor. These receptors originate from a woman in her 70s with small cell lung cancer. Some clones in this sample may be carry-over from other donors' samples.

This clone was counted a few times. This sequence joins TRBV6-1 and TRBJ2-5, with 7 bases lining up with TRBD1. The CDR3 runs to 14 residues. CDR1 is MNHNS and CDR2 is SASEGT in the germline V gene. Losses at the gene ends were 6 bases for V and 3 bases for J; bases not matched to a gene: 7. CDR3 loop: CASRPPGQKETQYF. The DNA of the CDR3 is TGTGCCAGCAGGCCCCCGGGACAGAAAGAGACCCAGTACTTC.

The chain joins TRBV5-1 to TRBJ2-1; 8 nucleotides agree with TRBD2. CDR1 and CDR2 from the germline V gene are SGHRS and YFSETQ. The CDR3 sequence is 19 residues long. V was clipped by 2 bases and J by 5 bases; unmatched bases: 18. This CDR3 reads CASSFRGIPGTSGNNEQFF. DNA for the CDR3: TGCGCCAGCAGCTTTCGTGGGATTCCGGGAACTAGCGGTAACAATGAGCAGTTCTTC.

The rearrangement uses TRBV5-8 and TRBJ2-7; D unclear. The V gene's germline CDR1 is SGHTS and CDR2 YDEGEE. This CDR3 is built from 13 residues. V shed 4 bases and J shed 3 bases, with 11 bases lying between them. The CDR3 coding sequence is TGTGCCAGCAGCCCGGACCCGAACTACGAGCAGTACTTC. Its protein product is CASSPDPNYEQYF.

This rearrangement joins TRBV7-3 to TRBJ2-3; a possible D gene is TRBD2 (5 bases). Germline V CDR1 and CDR2: SGHTA, FQGTGA. This CDR3 is built from 13 residues. Trimming took 4 bases from V and 1 from J, leaving 6 bases between them. CDR3 bases: TGTGCCAGCAGCTCCGGGGGCACAGATACGCAGTATTTT. Protein sequence: CASSSGGTDTQYF.

This clone has just a few counts. This sequence joins TRBV19 and TRBJ1-5, with TRBD1 as a possible D gene (5 bases). V lost 10 bases and J lost 7, with 14 bases in between. Germline-derived CDR1 and CDR2 are LNHDA and SQIVND (reference sequence). The length of the CDR3 is 12 residues. DNA of the CDR3: TGTGCCACCCGGGGAGGGGACCAGCCCCAGCATTTT. It encodes CATRGGDQPQHF.

The chain couples TRBV19 to TRBJ1-2; 7 bases line up with TRBD1. V gave up 9 bases and J gave up 7 bases; unmatched junction bases: 17. This CDR3 spans 15 amino acids. In germline, CDR1 is LNHDA, CDR2 SQIVND (reference sequence). In nucleotides, the CDR3 is TGTGCCAGCCTTTCAGAAAGGGGGCGAGAAGCTGGCTACACCTTC. Translation gives CASLSERGREAGYTF.

J is TRBJ1-5 and V is TRBV30; D may be TRBD1 (6 bases). The CDR3 loop spans 15 amino acids. Germline values: CDR1 GTSNPN, CDR2 SVGIG (reference sequence). V lost 0 bases and J 0 bases, leaving 9 bases between the germline ends. The CDR3 spells CAWSVGGASNQPQHF. In DNA form, the CDR3 reads TGTGCCTGGAGTGTAGGGGGGGCTAGCAATCAGCCCCAGCATTTT.

The chain recombines TRBV6-1 with TRBJ2-2; 8 bases are a match to TRBD2. V shed 5 bases, J shed 0 bases, and the junction held 2 bases outside the gene matches. Germline V gene lookup returns CDR1 MNHNS and CDR2 SASEGT. The CDR3 is made up of 15 amino acids. CDR3 protein: CASSFSGTNTGELFF. For the CDR3, the DNA is TGTGCCAGCAGTTTTAGCGGGACGAACACCGGGGAGCTGTTTTTT.

Regarding this clone: At one end the junction does not follow the germline gene, possibly because of a read error. The chain carries TRBV30 and TRBJ2-7, with 7 nucleotides matching TRBD2. CDR1 is GTSNPN, CDR2 SVGIG, per germline (reference sequence). The CDR3 spans 12 residues. The CDR3 DNA reads TGTGCCTGGAGTGTACAGGTTGCGGGAGAACATTTC. Translated, it gives CAWSVQVAGEHF.

The chain recombines TRBV14 with TRBJ1-1, with D uncertain. Trimming cost V 5 bases and J 1 base, with 8 bases left between them. The CDR3 has 13 residues. Germline CDR1 and CDR2: SGHDN and FVKESK. Here the CDR3 reads CASSYDWNTEAFF. The CDR3 nucleotides read TGTGCCAGCAGCTACGATTGGAACACTGAAGCTTTCTTT.

V and J are TRBV18 and TRBJ2-7; 10 bases are shared with TRBD1. Germline V gene sequence: CDR1 KGHSH, CDR2 LQKENI. The junction had 8 bases not matched to a gene; V was cut back by 6 bases and J by 3 bases. The CDR3 spans 15 residues. CDR3 nucleotides: TGTGCCAGCTCGCCCGCCGGGACAGGGGACTACGAGCAGTACTTC. This translates into CASSPAGTGDYEQYF.

This chain joins TRBV30 and TRBJ1-1; 8 bases map to TRBD1. J lost 0 bases, V lost 3 bases, and 12 bases had no gene match. Germline V CDR1 and CDR2: GTSNPN, SVGIG (reference sequence). The CDR3 extends over 17 amino acids. The CDR3 nucleotides read TGTGCCTGGAGCGCGGACAGGGACCCCCCTATGAACACTGAAGCTTTCTTT. It yields the protein CAWSADRDPPMNTEAFF.

Only a few counts were recorded for this clone. This chain joins TRBV7-2 and TRBJ2-2; D call uncertain. The CDR3 is made up of 13 amino acids. Germline loops: CDR1 SGHTA, CDR2 FQGNSA. Deletions cut 8 bases from V and 5 bases from J, with 12 bases between. The CDR3 DNA reads as TGTGCCAGCGCCTTTACCCAGACCGGGGAGCTGTTTTTT. It translates to CASAFTQTGELFF.

This clone was counted a single time. V and J are TRBV10-3 and TRBJ2-2; D remains unclear. The CDR3 length is 13 residues. The germline V gene has CDR1 ENHRY and CDR2 SYGVKD. V lost 3 bases and J 3 bases, leaving 5 bases between the germline ends. The CDR3 bases are TGTGCCATCAGTGATACGGACACCGGGGAGCTGTTTTTT. Amino acids: CAISDTDTGELFF.